The present T cell receptor (beta chain) was sequenced within a study of chemoradiotherapy in HPV16-positive cancers. The assay was immunoSEQ multiplex PCR, and TCRdb's table has in-frame clones only and misses some. The sample comprises 9,000 or so clones, about 89% of which are singletons, and 12% rests with the top ten. The sequence derives from a human donor with HPV-associated anogenital cancer. The source material was blood, sampled from a patient who underwent chemoradiotherapy.

The CDR3 sequence: CASNLYPGADYYGYTF. The CDR3 DNA reads as TGTGCCAGCAACCTTTACCCGGGGGCAGATTACTATGGCTACACCTTC. This rearrangement joins TRBV27 to TRBJ1-2, with a possible D match to TRBD1 (6 bases). CDR3 length equals 16 residues. Trimming cost V 7 bases and J 3 bases, with 21 bases left between them. Germline CDR1 and CDR2: MNHEY and SMNVEV (reference sequence).